This entry is about one T cell receptor beta chain. Its antigen is as yet unknown. The data were taken from a study of regulatory T cells in long-lasting Graves disease. The CDR3 length is 16 residues. Germline V gene sequence: CDR1 SGHNT, CDR2 YYREEE (reference sequence). Losses at the gene ends were 4 bases for V and 0 bases for J; bases not matched to a gene: 5. General study results and limits: Relative to newly diagnosed Graves' patients, persistent ones had lower TCR diversity.

The time point here: newly diagnosed GD, antithyroid drugs for less than 3 months. After RNA was extracted from PBMCs, the TCR library was made from it. Construction of the TCR beta libraries employed iRepertoire HTBI primers in conjunction with Arm-PCR of CDR3 regions. Via MiXCR, TCRdb re-called the multiplex PCR reads, giving one row per CDR3 protein. The sample gives 400,000 to 500,000 distinct CDR3 sequences, about a sixth of which show up once; around 23% is in the top ten. This sample was also put to use in a study of T cells in Graves' hyperthyroidism and ophthalmopathy. That report adds: Expanded thyroid clonotypes (above 0.001) were mostly also found in blood.

This chain links TRBV5-4 with TRBJ2-7, with 12 positions matching TRBD2. The clonotype comes from a woman between 18 and 29 years old with Graves disease. This specimen was peripheral blood mononuclear cells (PBMCs), taken at new diagnosis, from a patient treated with antithyroid drugs. The CDR3 loop reads CASSVRTSGNSYEQYF. The CDR3 region has the DNA TGTGCCAGCAGCGTGAGGACTAGCGGGAACTCCTACGAGCAGTACTTC.